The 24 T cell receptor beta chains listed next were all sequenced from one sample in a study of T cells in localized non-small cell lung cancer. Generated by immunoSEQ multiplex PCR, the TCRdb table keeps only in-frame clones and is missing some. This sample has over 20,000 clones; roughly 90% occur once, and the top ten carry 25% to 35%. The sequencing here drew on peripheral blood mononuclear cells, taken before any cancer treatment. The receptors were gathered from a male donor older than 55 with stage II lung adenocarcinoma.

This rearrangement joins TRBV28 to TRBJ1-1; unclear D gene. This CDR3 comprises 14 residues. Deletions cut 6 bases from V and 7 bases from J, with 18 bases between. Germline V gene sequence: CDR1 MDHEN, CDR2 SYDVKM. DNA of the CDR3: TGTGCCAGCAGCCAACCACAAGGACGTGGTGAAGCTTTCTTT. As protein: CASSQPQGRGEAFF. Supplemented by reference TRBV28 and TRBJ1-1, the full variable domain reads DVKVTQSSRYLVKRTGEKVFLECVQDMDHENMFWYRQDPGLGLRLIYFSYDVKMKEKGDIPEGYSVSREKKERFSLILESASTNQTSMYLCASSQPQGRGEAFFGQGTRLTVV.

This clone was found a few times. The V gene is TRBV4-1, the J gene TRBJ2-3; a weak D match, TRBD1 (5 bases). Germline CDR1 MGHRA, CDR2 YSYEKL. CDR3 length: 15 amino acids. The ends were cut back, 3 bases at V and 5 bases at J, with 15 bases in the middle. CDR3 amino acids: CASSQNQGFRDTQYF. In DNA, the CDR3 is TGCGCCAGCAGCCAGAACCAGGGTTTTCGAGATACGCAGTATTTT.

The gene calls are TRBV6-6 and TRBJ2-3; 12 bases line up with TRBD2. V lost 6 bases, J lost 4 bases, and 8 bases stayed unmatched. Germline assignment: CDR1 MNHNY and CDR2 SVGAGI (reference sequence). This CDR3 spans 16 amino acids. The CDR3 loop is CASRGSTSGRPDTQYF. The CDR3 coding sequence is TGTGCCAGCAGGGGGTCAACTAGCGGGAGGCCAGATACGCAGTATTTT.

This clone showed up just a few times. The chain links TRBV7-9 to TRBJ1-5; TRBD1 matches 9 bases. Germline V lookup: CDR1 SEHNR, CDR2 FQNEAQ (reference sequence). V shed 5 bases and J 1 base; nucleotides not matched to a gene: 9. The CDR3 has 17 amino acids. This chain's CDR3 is CASSPWTGAGSNQPQHF. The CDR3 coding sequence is TGTGCCAGCAGCCCTTGGACAGGGGCGGGAAGCAATCAGCCCCAGCATTTT.

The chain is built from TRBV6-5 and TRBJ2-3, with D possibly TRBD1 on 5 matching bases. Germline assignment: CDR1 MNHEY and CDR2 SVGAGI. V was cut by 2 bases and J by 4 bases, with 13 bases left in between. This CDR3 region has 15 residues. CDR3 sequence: CASSYRKGLADTQYF. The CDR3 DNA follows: TGTGCCAGCAGTTACAGAAAGGGGTTGGCAGATACGCAGTATTTT.

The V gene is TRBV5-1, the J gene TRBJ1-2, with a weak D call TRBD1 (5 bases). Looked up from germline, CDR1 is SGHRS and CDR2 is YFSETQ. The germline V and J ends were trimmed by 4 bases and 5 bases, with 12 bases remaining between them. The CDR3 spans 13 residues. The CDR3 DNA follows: TGCGCCAGCAGCCTCAGGGTCCCTTATGGCTACACCTTC. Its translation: CASSLRVPYGYTF. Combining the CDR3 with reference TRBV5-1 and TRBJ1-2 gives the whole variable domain KAGVTQTPRYLIKTRGQQVTLSCSPISGHRSVSWYQQTPGQGLQFLFEYFSETQRNKGNFPGRFSGRQFSNSRSEMNVSTLELGDSALYLCASSLRVPYGYTFGSGTRLTVV.

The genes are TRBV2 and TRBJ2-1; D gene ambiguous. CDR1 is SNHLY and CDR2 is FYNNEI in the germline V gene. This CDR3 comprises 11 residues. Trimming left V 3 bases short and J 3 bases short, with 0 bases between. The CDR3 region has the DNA TGTGCCAGCAGTGACTACAATGAGCAGTTCTTC. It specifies CASSDYNEQFF.

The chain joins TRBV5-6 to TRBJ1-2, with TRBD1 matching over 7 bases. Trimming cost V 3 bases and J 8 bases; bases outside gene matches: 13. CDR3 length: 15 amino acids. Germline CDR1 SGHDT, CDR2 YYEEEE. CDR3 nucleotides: TGTGCCAGCAGCTCCCGGGACAGATATTTGGGGGGCTACACCTTC. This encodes CASSSRDRYLGGYTF.

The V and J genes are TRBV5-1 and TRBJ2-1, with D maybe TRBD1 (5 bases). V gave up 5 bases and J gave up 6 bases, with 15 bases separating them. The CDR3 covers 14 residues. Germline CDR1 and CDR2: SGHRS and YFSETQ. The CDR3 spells CASRRQGIGNEQFF. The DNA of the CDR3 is TGCGCCAGCAGAAGGCAGGGTATCGGCAATGAGCAGTTCTTC.

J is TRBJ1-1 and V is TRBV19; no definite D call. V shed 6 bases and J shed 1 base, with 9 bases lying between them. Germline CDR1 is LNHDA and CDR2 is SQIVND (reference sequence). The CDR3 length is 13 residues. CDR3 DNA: TGTGCCAGTAGCCCGACACAGAACACTGAAGCTTTCTTT. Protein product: CASSPTQNTEAFF.

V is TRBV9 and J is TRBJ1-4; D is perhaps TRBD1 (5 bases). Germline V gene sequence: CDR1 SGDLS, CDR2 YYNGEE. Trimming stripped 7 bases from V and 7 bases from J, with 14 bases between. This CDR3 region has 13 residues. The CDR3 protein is CASGYPGREKLFF. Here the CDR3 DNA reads TGTGCCAGCGGATATCCGGGGCGTGAAAAACTGTTTTTT.

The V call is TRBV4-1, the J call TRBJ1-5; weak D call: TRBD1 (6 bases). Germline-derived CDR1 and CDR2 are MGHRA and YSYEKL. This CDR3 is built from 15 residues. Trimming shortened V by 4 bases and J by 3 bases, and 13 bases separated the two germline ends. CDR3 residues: CASSPTPGDNQPQHF. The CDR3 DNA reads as TGCGCCAGCAGCCCAACCCCAGGGGACAATCAGCCCCAGCATTTT.

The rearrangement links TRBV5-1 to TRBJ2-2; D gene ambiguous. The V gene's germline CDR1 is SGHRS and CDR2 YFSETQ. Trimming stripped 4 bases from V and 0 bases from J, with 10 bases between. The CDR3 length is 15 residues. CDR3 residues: CASSPYSSNTGELFF. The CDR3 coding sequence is TGCGCCAGCAGCCCGTACTCCTCGAACACCGGGGAGCTGTTTTTT.

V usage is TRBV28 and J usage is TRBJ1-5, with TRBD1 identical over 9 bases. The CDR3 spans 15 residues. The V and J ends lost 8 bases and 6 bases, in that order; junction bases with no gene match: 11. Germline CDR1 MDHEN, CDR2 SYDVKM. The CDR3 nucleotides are TGTGCCAGCCGCGTTTGGGACAGGGAAGTTCAGCCCCAGCATTTT. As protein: CASRVWDREVQPQHF.

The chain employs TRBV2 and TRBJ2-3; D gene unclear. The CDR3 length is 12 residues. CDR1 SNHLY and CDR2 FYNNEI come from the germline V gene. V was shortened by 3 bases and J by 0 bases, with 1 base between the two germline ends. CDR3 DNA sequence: TGTGCCAGCAGTGAGAGCACAGATACGCAGTATTTT. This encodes CASSESTDTQYF. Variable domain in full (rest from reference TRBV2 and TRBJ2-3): EPEVTQTPSHQVTQMGQEVILRCVPISNHLYFYWYRQILGQKVEFLVSFYNNEISEKSEIFDDQFSVERPDGSNFTLKIRSTKLEDSAMYFCASSESTDTQYFGPGTRLTVL.

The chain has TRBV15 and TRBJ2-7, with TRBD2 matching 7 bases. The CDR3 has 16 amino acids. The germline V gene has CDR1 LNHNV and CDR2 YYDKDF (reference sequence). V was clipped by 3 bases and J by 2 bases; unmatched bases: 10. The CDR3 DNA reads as TGTGCCACCAGCAGGCCTTCGTTAGCGGGCACCTACGAGCAGTACTTC. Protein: CATSRPSLAGTYEQYF.

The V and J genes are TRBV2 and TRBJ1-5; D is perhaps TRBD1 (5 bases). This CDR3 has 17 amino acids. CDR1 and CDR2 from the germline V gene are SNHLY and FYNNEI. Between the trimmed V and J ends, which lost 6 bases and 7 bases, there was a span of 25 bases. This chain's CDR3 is CASSPKNWGSFGQPQHF. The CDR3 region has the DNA TGTGCCAGCAGCCCAAAAAACTGGGGCTCCTTCGGGCAGCCCCAGCATTTT.

The CDR3 region has the DNA TGCGCCAGCAGCTCTCAGGTTAGGACAGGCGAAGAGCAGTACTTC. Amino acid sequence: CASSSQVRTGEEQYF. This chain connects TRBV5-1 to TRBJ2-7, with TRBD1 matching over 7 bases. Germline V gene lookup returns CDR1 SGHRS and CDR2 YFSETQ. The CDR3 length is 15 residues. V lost 3 bases and J lost 7; bases outside the gene matches: 13.

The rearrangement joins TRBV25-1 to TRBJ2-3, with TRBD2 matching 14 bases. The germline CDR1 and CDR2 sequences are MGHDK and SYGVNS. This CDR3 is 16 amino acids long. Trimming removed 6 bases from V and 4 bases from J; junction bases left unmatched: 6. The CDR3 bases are TGTGCCAGCAGCCGCCGGGGACTAGCGGGAGCAGATACGCAGTATTTT. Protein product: CASSRRGLAGADTQYF.

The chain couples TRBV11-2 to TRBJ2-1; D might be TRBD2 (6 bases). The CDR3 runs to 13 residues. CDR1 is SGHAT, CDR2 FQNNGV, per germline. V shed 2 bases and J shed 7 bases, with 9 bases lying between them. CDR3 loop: CASSLIGGNEQFF. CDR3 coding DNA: TGTGCCAGCAGCTTAATTGGAGGGAATGAGCAGTTCTTC.

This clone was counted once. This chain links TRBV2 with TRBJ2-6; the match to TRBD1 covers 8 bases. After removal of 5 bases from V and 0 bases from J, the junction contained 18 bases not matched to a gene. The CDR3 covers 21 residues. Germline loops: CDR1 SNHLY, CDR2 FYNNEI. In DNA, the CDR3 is TGTGCCAGCAGTACCCCTTACTTACGGACAGGGCCTAGCTCTGGGGCCAACGTCCTGACTTTC. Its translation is CASSTPYLRTGPSSGANVLTF.

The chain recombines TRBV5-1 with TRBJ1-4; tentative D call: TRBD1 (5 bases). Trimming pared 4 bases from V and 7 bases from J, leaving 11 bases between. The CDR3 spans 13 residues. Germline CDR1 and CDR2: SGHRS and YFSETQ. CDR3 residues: CASSVRGAEKLFF. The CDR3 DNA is TGCGCCAGCAGCGTCCGGGGCGCTGAAAAACTGTTTTTT.

DNA for the CDR3: TGTGCCAGCAGCCTACTTGGCCTAGGCTATTACAATGAGCAGTTCTTC. Its translation: CASSLLGLGYYNEQFF. The chain uses TRBV11-2 and TRBJ2-1; unclear D gene. The CDR3 covers 16 residues. Germline V CDR1 and CDR2: SGHAT, FQNNGV. Trimming took 5 bases from V and 4 from J, leaving 18 bases between them. Complete variable domain (other parts from reference TRBV11-2 and TRBJ2-1): EAGVAQSPRYKIIEKRQSVAFWCNPISGHATLYWYQQILGQGPKLLIQFQNNGVVDDSQLPKDRFSAERLKGVDSTLKIQPAKLEDSAVYLCASSLLGLGYYNEQFFGPGTRLTVL.

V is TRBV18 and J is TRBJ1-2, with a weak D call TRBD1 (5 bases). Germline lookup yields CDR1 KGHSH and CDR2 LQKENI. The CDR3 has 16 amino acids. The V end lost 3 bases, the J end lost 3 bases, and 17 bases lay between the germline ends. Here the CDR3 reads CASSPSGGYRDYGYTF. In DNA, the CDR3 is TGTGCCAGCTCACCTTCCGGGGGGTACCGCGACTATGGCTACACCTTC.